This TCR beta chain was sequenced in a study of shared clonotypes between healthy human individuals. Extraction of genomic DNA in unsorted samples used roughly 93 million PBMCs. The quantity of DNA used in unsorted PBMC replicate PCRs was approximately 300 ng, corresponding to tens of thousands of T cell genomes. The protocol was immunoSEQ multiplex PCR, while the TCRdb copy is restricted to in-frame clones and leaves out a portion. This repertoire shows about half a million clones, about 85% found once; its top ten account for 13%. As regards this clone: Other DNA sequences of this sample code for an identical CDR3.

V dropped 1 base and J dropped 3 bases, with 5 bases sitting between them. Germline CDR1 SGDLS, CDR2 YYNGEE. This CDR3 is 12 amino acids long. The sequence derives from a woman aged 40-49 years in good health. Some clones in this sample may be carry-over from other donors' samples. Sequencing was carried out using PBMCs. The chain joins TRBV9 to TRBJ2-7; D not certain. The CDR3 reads CASSVSDYEQYF. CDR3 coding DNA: TGTGCCAGCAGCGTATCCGACTACGAGCAGTACTTC.